The 17 T cell receptor beta chains below come from one sample, sequenced in a study of blood T cell repertoires in COVID-19. Data came from immunoSEQ multiplex PCR; TCRdb stores just in-frame clones and leaves some out. The sample lists 250,000 to 350,000 clones; roughly 90% were seen once. Sequencing used peripheral blood. All receptors come from a woman in her fifties or sixties with active or convalescent COVID-19.

The gene calls are TRBV27 and TRBJ1-1, with D maybe TRBD1 (6 bases). This CDR3 contains 14 residues. V lost 2 bases and J 4 bases, leaving 11 bases between the germline ends. In germline, CDR1 is MNHEY, CDR2 SMNVEV (reference sequence). The CDR3: CASSLRGGGTEAFF. The CDR3 bases are TGTGCCAGCAGTTTAAGGGGGGGCGGCACTGAAGCTTTCTTT.

The gene calls are TRBV30 and TRBJ1-5; tentative D call: TRBD1 (6 bases). V lost 4 bases, J lost 7 bases, and 14 bases lay in between. CDR1 and CDR2 (germline): GTSNPN, SVGIG (reference sequence). CDR3 length: 13 amino acids. CDR3 sequence reads: CAWTRQAGQPQHF. CDR3 DNA sequence: TGTGCCTGGACTAGACAGGCCGGACAGCCCCAGCATTTT. The entire variable domain, with the rest obtained from reference TRBV30 and TRBJ1-5, is as follows: SQTIHQWPATLVQPVGSPLSLECTVEGTSNPNLYWYRQAAGRGLQLLFYSVGIGQISSEVPQNLSASRPQDRQFILSSKKLLLSDSGFYLCAWTRQAGQPQHFGDGTRLSIL.

The chain joins TRBV27 to TRBJ2-1, with D perhaps matching TRBD2 (6 bases). CDR1 and CDR2 from the germline V gene are MNHEY and SMNVEV (reference sequence). This CDR3 spans 15 amino acids. Deletions cut 2 bases from V and 8 bases from J, with 16 bases between. The CDR3 region is CASSLAGRGQHEQFF. In nucleotides, the CDR3 is TGTGCCAGCAGTTTAGCGGGGCGGGGCCAACATGAGCAGTTCTTC.

The chain has TRBV28 and TRBJ2-3; 12 bases agree with TRBD1. The CDR3 loop spans 16 amino acids. V shed 6 bases and J 5 bases; nucleotides not matched to a gene: 9. Germline V gives CDR1 MDHEN, CDR2 SYDVKM. CDR3 bases: TGTGCCAGCAGGGGACCGGGACAGGGGGCCGAAGATACGCAGTATTTT. Protein: CASRGPGQGAEDTQYF.

The sample holds a few counts of this clone. The chain carries TRBV5-4 and TRBJ2-2; 7 bases map to TRBD1. The CDR3 extends over 14 amino acids. With V trimmed by 4 bases and J by 6 bases, 6 bases remained unmatched. Germline V gene lookup returns CDR1 SGHNT and CDR2 YYREEE (reference sequence). CDR3 DNA: TGTGCCAGCAGCGTTACAGGGGAAGCCGGGGAGCTGTTTTTT. Protein product: CASSVTGEAGELFF. Variable domain in full (rest from reference TRBV5-4 and TRBJ2-2): ETGVTQSPTHLIKTRGQQVTLRCSSQSGHNTVSWYQQALGQGPQFIFQYYREEENGRGNFPPRFSGLQFPNYSSELNVNALELDDSALYLCASSVTGEAGELFFGEGSRLTVL.

DNA for the CDR3: TGTGCCAGCAGTTGGGGACAGGCCTACAATGAGCAGTTCTTC. Translated: CASSWGQAYNEQFF. J is TRBJ2-1 and V is TRBV6-5; 8 bases are shared with TRBD1. Per germline, CDR1 MNHEY and CDR2 SVGAGI. V lost 4 bases, J lost 2 bases, and 1 base stayed unmatched. The CDR3 consists of 14 residues.

The chain is built from TRBV7-2 and TRBJ2-5, with TRBD2 matching 9 bases. Germline CDR1 SGHTA, CDR2 FQGNSA. V was pared by 6 bases and J by 4 bases, with 6 bases of the junction left unmatched. This CDR3 is built from 14 residues. CDR3 DNA: TGTGCCAGCAGAGCGGGGGGCCCTAGAGAGACCCAGTACTTC. Protein product: CASRAGGPRETQYF.

The V and J genes are TRBV18 and TRBJ1-3; 9 nucleotides align to TRBD1. Trimming at V came to 2 bases and at J to 2 bases, leaving 7 bases not matched to a gene. CDR3 length: 17 residues. The germline CDR1 and CDR2 sequences are KGHSH and LQKENI. CDR3 loop: CASSPEGTGRPGNTIYF. Here the CDR3 DNA reads TGTGCCAGCTCACCAGAAGGGACAGGGCGGCCTGGAAACACCATATATTTT.

The rearrangement joins TRBV7-9 to TRBJ2-7; no definite D call. This CDR3 has 14 amino acids. The V end was cut by 2 bases, the J end by 4 bases, with 12 bases between. Per germline, CDR1 SEHNR and CDR2 FQNEAQ (reference sequence). CDR3: CASSLSQTPYEQYF. The CDR3 coding sequence is TGTGCCAGCAGCTTATCCCAGACTCCATACGAGCAGTACTTC.

V is TRBV5-4 and J is TRBJ2-5; the match to TRBD1 covers 9 bases. The CDR3 runs to 15 residues. V was clipped by 2 bases and J by 4 bases; unmatched bases: 6. The germline V gene has CDR1 SGHNT and CDR2 YYREEE (reference sequence). The CDR3 DNA reads TGTGCCAGCAGCTTTTTGGCGGGACAGGGAGAGACCCAGTACTTC. It codes for CASSFLAGQGETQYF.

V gene TRBV28 combines with J gene TRBJ1-1; the D is unclear. This CDR3 has 16 residues. Trimming cost V 3 bases and J 0 bases, with 14 bases left between them. Germline-derived CDR1 and CDR2 are MDHEN and SYDVKM. Here the CDR3 reads CASSFPLTDMNTEAFF. The CDR3 nucleotides read TGTGCCAGCAGTTTTCCCCTAACAGACATGAACACTGAAGCTTTCTTT.

The chain joins TRBV5-4 to TRBJ2-3, with unresolved D. The germline V gene has CDR1 SGHNT and CDR2 YYREEE (reference sequence). V gave up 2 bases and J gave up 1 base, with 5 bases separating them. The CDR3 covers 13 residues. The CDR3 sequence is CASSLLRTDTQYF. The CDR3 nucleotides read TGTGCCAGCAGCTTACTCCGCACAGATACGCAGTATTTT.

This clone was seen a single time. The rearrangement links TRBV3-1 (or the pseudogene TRBV3-2) to TRBJ1-2, with TRBD1 identical over 7 bases. V was pared by 1 base and J by 4 bases, with 6 bases of the junction left unmatched. The CDR3 loop spans 15 amino acids. The germline CDR1 and CDR2 sequences are LGHDT and YNNKEL (reference sequence). CDR3 DNA: TGTGCCAGCAGCCAAGGGACAGGATTGAGCTATGGCTACACCTTC. This gives the protein CASSQGTGLSYGYTF.

The count of this clone is one. This chain joins TRBV18 and TRBJ1-4, with TRBD1 matching 10 bases. Germline CDR1 KGHSH, CDR2 LQKENI. V was clipped by 3 bases and J by 7 bases; unmatched bases: 5. The length of the CDR3 is 15 residues. The CDR3 spells CASSPDRGRVEKLFF. The CDR3 DNA follows: TGTGCCAGCTCACCTGACAGGGGGCGAGTTGAAAAACTGTTTTTT.

The rearrangement uses TRBV5-1 and TRBJ2-5; 7 bases are shared with TRBD1. The germline gives CDR1 SGHRS, CDR2 YFSETQ. Unmatched junction bases numbered 2, after V lost 5 bases and J lost 1 base. CDR3 length: 13 amino acids. CDR3 in amino acids: CASRGTAQETQYF. CDR3 sequence (DNA): TGCGCCAGCAGGGGGACAGCCCAAGAGACCCAGTACTTC.

The chain has TRBV19 and TRBJ1-5; 9 bases are shared with TRBD1. The CDR3 runs 16 residues. Germline CDR1 is LNHDA and CDR2 is SQIVND (reference sequence). V dropped 4 bases and J dropped 4; count of bases not matched to a gene: 8. The CDR3 nucleotides read TGTGCCAGTAGTAAAGGGACAGGGATCGGGAATCAGCCCCAGCATTTT. It codes for CASSKGTGIGNQPQHF.

The V and J genes are TRBV3-1 (or the pseudogene TRBV3-2) and TRBJ2-5; weak D call: TRBD2 (5 bases). This CDR3 is 18 amino acids long. The germline V gene has CDR1 LGHDT and CDR2 YNNKEL (reference sequence). V lost 3 bases and J lost 4, with 24 bases in between. The CDR3 region is CASSQIETRGARGETQYF. The DNA for the CDR3 is TGTGCCAGCAGCCAGATCGAGACTCGCGGCGCACGGGGAGAGACCCAGTACTTC.